This TCR beta chain derives from a study of blood T cell repertoires in COVID-19. Study in general: Recovered participants had two consecutive negative NP/OP PCR tests, healthcare professional clearance, or symptom resolution.

Participants' own reports of clinical history determined their cohort assignment. Sequenced by immunoSEQ multiplex PCR; TCRdb stores in-frame clones only, minus some. The table shows some 300,000 clones, with 88% occurring only once. From germline, CDR1 is SEHNR and CDR2 FQNEAQ (reference sequence). Trimming removed 4 bases from V and 4 bases from J, with 8 bases in between. The CDR3 contains 13 residues. The chain has TRBV7-9 and TRBJ2-1; D gene ambiguous. The receptor comes from a woman in her sixties or seventies in a cohort exposed to, infected with or recovered from COVID-19 (not recorded which). The sequenced sample consisted of PBMCs or T cells enriched from blood (not recorded which). The CDR3 sequence: CASSSTTYNEQFF. The CDR3 nucleotides read TGTGCCAGCAGCTCGACGACTTACAATGAGCAGTTCTTC.